Each of the 16 T cell receptor beta chains below was sequenced from the same sample in a study of cytomegalovirus exposure and HLA in healthy donors. Use of 60 Vbeta and 13 Jbeta primers characterized the PCR. Repertoires were generated with immunoSEQ multiplex PCR, while TCRdb's copy carries only in-frame clones and drops some. The sample shows just under 250,000 clones, roughly 82% of them seen only once. Source material: PBMCs. The receptor set was obtained from a woman aged 40 to 50 in good health and CMV-seropositive.

The chain uses TRBV19 and TRBJ2-1, with TRBD2 matching over 8 bases. The CDR3 consists of 16 residues. Germline V gene sequence: CDR1 LNHDA, CDR2 SQIVND (reference sequence). J lost 5 bases, V lost 5 bases, and 11 bases had no gene match. The CDR3 DNA reads as TGTGCCAGTAGTCTCCACCTTGGGACTAGAAACAATGAGCAGTTCTTC. Translating it yields CASSLHLGTRNNEQFF.

CDR3 bases: TGTGCCAGCAGTGGGACTAGCGGGGGGTGGGTAGATACGCAGTATTTT. This translates into CASSGTSGGWVDTQYF. The chain recombines TRBV9 with TRBJ2-3, with 15 bases fitting TRBD2. The CDR3 totals 16 residues. The V segment lost 5 bases and the J segment 5 bases; nucleotides outside the gene matches: 6. Germline V gene data show CDR1 as SGDLS and CDR2 as YYNGEE.

The V and J genes are TRBV6-1 and TRBJ1-6, with 10 bases matching TRBD1. The CDR3 contains 15 residues. The J segment lost 14 bases and the V segment lost 6 bases, leaving 13 bases of the junction unmatched. CDR1 and CDR2 from the germline V gene are MNHNS and SASEGT. The CDR3 loop reads CASRTDRGGFGTLHF. DNA of the CDR3: TGTGCCAGCAGGACGGACAGGGGGGGATTTGGAACCCTCCACTTT.

The gene calls are TRBV7-3 and TRBJ1-2; possibly TRBD1 for D (5 bases). The CDR3 length is 15 residues. V lost 5 bases and J 0 bases, leaving 13 bases between the germline ends. Germline-derived CDR1 and CDR2 are SGHTA and FQGTGA. CDR3 sequence reads: CASSPGGLANYGYTF. CDR3 in DNA: TGTGCCAGCAGCCCTGGGGGGTTAGCTAACTATGGCTACACCTTC. The full variable domain, completed using reference TRBV7-3 and TRBJ1-2, is GAGVSQTPSNKVTEKGKYVELRCDPISGHTALYWYRQSLGQGPEFLIYFQGTGAADDSGLPNDRFFAVRPEGSVSTLKIQRTERGDSAVYLCASSPGGLANYGYTFGSGTRLTVV.

The rearrangement uses TRBV7-6 and TRBJ1-1; no reliable D call. CDR3 length: 20 amino acids. The V end lost 5 bases, the J end lost 2 bases, and 30 bases lay between the germline ends. The germline V gene has CDR1 SGHVS and CDR2 FNYEAQ. DNA of the CDR3: TGTGCCAGCAGCCCAACTCGAACCTGGGCTCGCCGATGGAACAACACTGAAGCTTTCTTT. Protein product: CASSPTRTWARRWNNTEAFF.

The chain is built from TRBV9 and TRBJ2-1; a possible D gene is TRBD2 (6 bases). Germline V gene lookup returns CDR1 SGDLS and CDR2 YYNGEE. Trimming stripped 0 bases from V and 0 bases from J, with 7 bases between. The CDR3 sequence is 15 residues long. CDR3 DNA: TGTGCCAGCAGCGTAGGGGGGGACTCCTACAATGAGCAGTTCTTC. This translates into CASSVGGDSYNEQFF.

The chain combines TRBV7-3 with TRBJ2-1, with 15 bases that match TRBD2. CDR3 length: 16 amino acids. Germline values: CDR1 SGHTA, CDR2 FQGTGA. With 4 bases clipped from V and 6 bases from J, the junction kept 4 bases outside the gene matches. DNA of the CDR3: TGTGCCAGCAGCTCCGGGACTAGCGGGAGGCTCAATGAGCAGTTCTTC. Amino acid sequence: CASSSGTSGRLNEQFF.

CDR3 sequence reads: CASSPSLDRLPEQYF. DNA for the CDR3: TGTGCCAGCTCACCATCACTAGACCGTTTACCCGAGCAGTACTTC. The genes are TRBV18 and TRBJ2-7; D possibly corresponds to TRBD2 (5 bases). V lost 2 bases and J lost 6, with 17 bases in between. CDR1 and CDR2 (germline): KGHSH, LQKENI. CDR3 length: 15 residues.

The chain carries TRBV7-3 and TRBJ1-2, with no clear D. Germline V gene lookup returns CDR1 SGHTA and CDR2 FQGTGA. CDR3 length equals 13 residues. Trimming took off 4 bases at V and 8 bases at J, with 14 bases between the two ends. CDR3 sequence: CASSSAGGGGYTF. The CDR3, as DNA: TGTGCCAGCAGCTCCGCGGGAGGAGGCGGCTACACCTTC.

The rearrangement links TRBV29-1 to TRBJ2-2; D remains ambiguous. The CDR3 length is 13 residues. Germline-derived CDR1 and CDR2 are SQVTM and ANQGSEA. V was pared by 1 base and J by 6 bases, with 9 bases between. The CDR3 loop is CSVEGSNAGELFF. The CDR3 nucleotides are TGCAGCGTTGAAGGTAGTAACGCCGGGGAGCTGTTTTTT.

The rearrangement joins TRBV10-2 to TRBJ1-1; unclear D gene. Germline CDR1 is WSHSY and CDR2 is SAAADI. CDR3 size: 13 residues. V lost 3 bases and J lost 2, with 7 bases in between. CDR3 sequence reads: CASSESVNTEAFF. DNA of the CDR3: TGCGCCAGCAGTGAAAGCGTAAACACTGAAGCTTTCTTT.

V gene TRBV5-4 combines with J gene TRBJ2-2; a possible D gene is TRBD1 (5 bases). Per germline, CDR1 SGHNT and CDR2 YYREEE (reference sequence). The CDR3 runs 11 residues. V lost 1 base and J lost 11, with 6 bases in between. The CDR3 region is CASSLRGELFF. DNA for the CDR3: TGTGCCAGCAGCTTGAGGGGAGAGCTGTTTTTT.

This clone was counted a single time. The sample carries other DNA sequences with the same CDR3. J is TRBJ1-2 and V is TRBV25-1; 7 nucleotides agree with TRBD1. This CDR3 spans 17 amino acids. Germline V lookup: CDR1 MGHDK, CDR2 SYGVNS. With V trimmed by 1 base and J by 4 bases, 12 bases remained unmatched. The CDR3 region has the DNA TGTGCCAGCAGTGAATCGGGTATGAGGGGGCTCCTCTATGGCTACACCTTC. It codes for CASSESGMRGLLYGYTF.

The chain carries TRBV29-1 and TRBJ1-2; 7 nucleotides line up with TRBD1. This CDR3 has 13 amino acids. Germline values: CDR1 SQVTM, CDR2 ANQGSEA. Trimming cost V 6 bases and J 4 bases; bases outside gene matches: 8. DNA for the CDR3: TGCAGCGTGACAGGGAGGACTACCTATGGCTACACCTTC. It translates to CSVTGRTTYGYTF.

V usage is TRBV2 and J usage is TRBJ2-3, with D perhaps matching TRBD1 (5 bases). The germline V gene has CDR1 SNHLY and CDR2 FYNNEI. The CDR3 loop spans 12 amino acids. Trimming left V 6 bases short and J 6 bases short, with 10 bases between. The CDR3 DNA is TGTGCCAGCAGCTCAGGGATGGATACGCAGTATTTT. This codes for CASSSGMDTQYF.

Details on this clone: At one boundary the junction diverges from the germline segment, which might be a read error. The chain links TRBV7-9 to TRBJ1-1, with D perhaps matching TRBD1 (6 bases). This CDR3 has 17 residues. Germline loops: CDR1 SEHNR, CDR2 FQNEAQ (reference sequence). The CDR3 DNA is TGTTCCAGCAGCTTAGGTTATTTCGGGGGGCGCGATACTGAAGCTTTCTTT. This translates into CSSSLGYFGGRDTEAFF.